Below are 18 T cell receptor beta chains sequenced from a single sample in a study of blood T cell repertoires in COVID-19. Sequencing was performed with immunoSEQ multiplex PCR; in TCRdb, only in-frame clones are kept and a portion is missing. The table has 200,000 to 250,000 clones, more than 75% seen once. The specimen sequenced was PBMCs or T cells enriched from blood (not recorded which). Receptors were obtained from a woman in her forties with acute COVID-19.

This clone was seen a handful of times. The chain is built from TRBV6-4 and TRBJ1-6; no definite D call. The CDR3 totals 15 residues. Trimming removed 0 bases from V and 7 bases from J, with 10 bases in between. Germline loops: CDR1 MRHNA, CDR2 SNTAGT. Written as DNA, the CDR3 is TGTGCCAGCAGTGACTCGGTAGAAAAGAATTCACCCCTCCACTTT. Protein: CASSDSVEKNSPLHF.

This rearrangement joins TRBV18 to TRBJ1-6, with 10 bases aligning to TRBD1. After removal of 4 bases from V and 9 bases from J, the junction contained 3 bases not matched to a gene. This CDR3 comprises 14 residues. CDR1 and CDR2 from the germline V gene are KGHSH and LQKENI. CDR3 residues: CASSRQGASSPLHF. The CDR3, as DNA: TGTGCCAGCTCACGACAGGGGGCGAGTTCACCCCTCCACTTT.

The chain links TRBV28 to TRBJ1-5, with a possible D match to TRBD1 (5 bases). Trimming left V 3 bases short and J 1 base short, with 10 bases between. Germline V gene data show CDR1 as MDHEN and CDR2 as SYDVKM. The CDR3 totals 15 residues. The CDR3 DNA sequence: TGTGCCAGCAGTTTGATCCAGGGAAGCAATCAGCCCCAGCATTTT. This codes for CASSLIQGSNQPQHF.

V is TRBV18 and J is TRBJ2-3, with D maybe TRBD1 (7 bases). The CDR3 sequence is 16 residues long. CDR1 and CDR2 (germline): KGHSH, LQKENI. With 3 bases removed from V and 8 bases from J, the gap between germline ends came to 21 bases. Here the CDR3 DNA reads TGTGCCAGCTCACCCGGGGGACAGACCTTTATGGGTACGCAGTATTTT. Its translation: CASSPGGQTFMGTQYF.

This chain joins TRBV20-1 and TRBJ2-5, with no clear D. The CDR3 length is 10 residues. V was cut by 3 bases and J by 5 bases, with 4 bases left in between. Germline loops: CDR1 DFQATT, CDR2 SNEGSKA (reference sequence). CDR3 nucleotide sequence: TGCAGTGCTAGTCTGGAGACCCAGTACTTC. Its protein is CSASLETQYF.

This rearrangement joins TRBV2 to TRBJ1-5, with D possibly matching TRBD1 (5 bases). Trimming pared 1 base from V and 4 bases from J, leaving 14 bases between. The CDR3 runs 16 residues. The germline V gene encodes CDR1 SNHLY and CDR2 FYNNEI. CDR3 nucleotide sequence: TGTGCCAGCAGTGAAGGGCAGGGATGGTCTAATCAGCCCCAGCATTTT. Its protein product is CASSEGQGWSNQPQHF.

For the CDR3, the DNA is TGTGCCAGTAGGCTACAGAGCAACTATGGCTACACCTTC. It encodes CASRLQSNYGYTF. The rearrangement joins TRBV19 to TRBJ1-2; D gene uncertain. CDR1 is LNHDA and CDR2 is SQIVND in the germline V gene (reference sequence). V lost 6 bases, J lost 2 bases, and 10 bases lay in between. The CDR3 is 13 amino acids.

The chain employs TRBV10-3 and TRBJ2-7; D call uncertain. The CDR3 runs to 12 residues. Deletions cut 2 bases from V and 3 bases from J, with 5 bases between. Germline CDR1 reads ENHRY; CDR2 reads SYGVKD. The CDR3 loop is CAISEPDYEQYF. The DNA of the CDR3 is TGTGCCATCAGTGAGCCAGACTACGAGCAGTACTTC.

The chain couples TRBV27 to TRBJ2-3; D possibly corresponds to TRBD2 (7 bases). V lost 6 bases to trimming and J lost 6 bases, with 22 bases between them. Germline-derived CDR1 and CDR2 are MNHEY and SMNVEV (reference sequence). CDR3 length equals 16 residues. In DNA, the CDR3 is TGTGCCAGCAGCCCTCTTCCGGGGAGGGGGTCGGATACGCAGTATTTT. Translated: CASSPLPGRGSDTQYF.

The sample holds one count of this clone. The chain joins TRBV6-5 to TRBJ2-7, with a weak D call TRBD1 (6 bases). V dropped 0 bases and J dropped 0 bases, with 9 bases sitting between them. The CDR3 loop spans 15 amino acids. Germline V gene lookup returns CDR1 MNHEY and CDR2 SVGAGI. The CDR3: CASSYSDSSSYEQYF. In nucleotides, the CDR3 is TGTGCCAGCAGTTACTCGGACAGTAGCTCCTACGAGCAGTACTTC.

This clone was counted many times. The CDR3, as DNA: TGTGCCAGCAGCCAAGGGGACAGGCGCAACACTGAAGCTTTCTTT. It yields the protein CASSQGDRRNTEAFF. The rearrangement uses TRBV7-2 and TRBJ1-1, with TRBD1 matching over 8 bases. The CDR3 consists of 15 residues. Germline V gives CDR1 SGHTA, CDR2 FQGNSA. V was pared by 5 bases and J by 2 bases, with 7 bases of the junction left unmatched.

The chain joins TRBV7-8 to TRBJ2-7, with 9 positions matching TRBD1. Per the germline V gene, CDR1 is SGHVS and CDR2 is FQNEAQ. The length of the CDR3 is 15 residues. Trimming took 5 bases from V and 7 from J; bases not matched to a gene: 12. This chain's CDR3 is CASSTTPGTGSEQYF. The CDR3 DNA sequence: TGTGCCAGCAGCACCACTCCGGGGACAGGGTCAGAGCAGTACTTC.

This chain connects TRBV7-3 to TRBJ2-5, with D maybe TRBD1 (5 bases). The CDR3 is made up of 14 amino acids. V was pared by 3 bases and J by 0 bases, with 8 bases between. Looked up from germline, CDR1 is SGHTA and CDR2 is FQGTGA. The CDR3 here is CASSFQGDQETQYF. CDR3 in DNA: TGTGCCAGCAGCTTCCAAGGGGACCAAGAGACCCAGTACTTC. Variable domain in full (rest from reference TRBV7-3 and TRBJ2-5): GAGVSQTPSNKVTEKGKYVELRCDPISGHTALYWYRQSLGQGPEFLIYFQGTGAADDSGLPNDRFFAVRPEGSVSTLKIQRTERGDSAVYLCASSFQGDQETQYFGPGTRLLVL.

This clone was counted once. The chain carries TRBV9 and TRBJ1-3, with a weak D call TRBD1 (6 bases). The length of the CDR3 is 15 residues. The germline gives CDR1 SGDLS, CDR2 YYNGEE. V lost 4 bases and J lost 0, with 11 bases in between. The CDR3 nucleotides read TGTGCCAGCAGCCCCCAGGGGATCTCTGGAAACACCATATATTTT. Protein: CASSPQGISGNTIYF.

The V call is TRBV19, the J call TRBJ2-7; a possible D gene is TRBD2 (6 bases). Trimming removed 4 bases from V and 2 bases from J, with 12 bases in between. The CDR3 contains 14 residues. Germline-derived CDR1 and CDR2 are LNHDA and SQIVND (reference sequence). CDR3 DNA: TGTGCCAGTAGTAACCGGGAGCCAGCCTACGAGCAGTACTTC. This gives the protein CASSNREPAYEQYF.

The V gene is TRBV3-1 (or the pseudogene TRBV3-2), the J gene TRBJ2-2, with D tentatively TRBD2 (6 bases). Germline V gene data show CDR1 as LGHDT and CDR2 as YNNKEL (reference sequence). This CDR3 is built from 13 residues. V was cut by 1 base and J by 13 bases, with 13 bases left in between. Here the CDR3 DNA reads TGTGCCAGCAGCCAAGTATTGGCGGGAAGGCTGTTTTTT. It yields the protein CASSQVLAGRLFF.

This clone came up once. The chain links TRBV2 to TRBJ1-3; 12 nucleotides match TRBD1. With V trimmed by 5 bases and J by 3 bases, 11 bases remained unmatched. Germline CDR1 and CDR2: SNHLY and FYNNEI. The CDR3 spans 18 residues. The CDR3 bases are TGTGCCAGCAGTCATAGACCGGGACAGGGGGCGAGTGGAAACACCATATATTTT. It specifies CASSHRPGQGASGNTIYF. Looking up the rest from reference TRBV2 and TRBJ1-3 gives the full variable domain: EPEVTQTPSHQVTQMGQEVILRCVPISNHLYFYWYRQILGQKVEFLVSFYNNEISEKSEIFDDQFSVERPDGSNFTLKIRSTKLEDSAMYFCASSHRPGQGASGNTIYFGEGSWLTVV.

The genes are TRBV28 and TRBJ1-6, with D perhaps matching TRBD1 (6 bases). Germline V gene sequence: CDR1 MDHEN, CDR2 SYDVKM. Trimming took off 5 bases at V and 9 bases at J, with 14 bases between the two ends. The CDR3 is 14 residues long. The CDR3 DNA follows: TGTGCCAGCAGTGTACAGGGTAAGAGTTCACCCCTCCACTTT. This sequence encodes CASSVQGKSSPLHF.